This passage covers 28 T cell receptor beta chains from one sample sequenced in a study of blood T cells in healthy people across ages. Primed by a sample-barcoded 5' primer and a J-beta primer mix, a second PCR proceeded for about 6 to 11 cycles. TCRdb called the 5' RACE reads again in MiXCR, with one record for every CDR3 protein. This table holds approximately 800,000 distinct CDR3 sequences, less than 80% found once. Sequenced material: blood. Every receptor here comes from a man aged 25-40 years in good health.

The CDR3 bases are TGTGCCAGCAGCAAGGGGACAGGGGACACCAATGAGCAGTTCTTC. Translation: CASSKGTGDTNEQFF. The J gene is TRBJ2-1, the V gene TRBV14; TRBD1 agrees at 10 bases. This CDR3 has 15 residues. The V gene's germline CDR1 is SGHDN and CDR2 FVKESK. Trimming removed 5 bases from V and 6 bases from J; junction bases left unmatched: 7.

This sequence joins TRBV27 and TRBJ2-7; 8 nucleotides agree with TRBD1. From germline, CDR1 is MNHEY and CDR2 SMNVEV (reference sequence). The CDR3 is 15 residues long. With 5 bases clipped from V and 3 bases from J, the junction kept 9 bases outside the gene matches. The CDR3 spells CASSPIWGTGYEQYF. The CDR3 DNA sequence: TGTGCCAGCAGTCCAATATGGGGGACAGGCTACGAGCAGTACTTC.

The DNA for the CDR3 is TGTGCCAGCAGCGCTAGGGTCGGGGAGCAGTTCTTC. It codes for CASSARVGEQFF. The chain couples TRBV9 to TRBJ2-1, with D unclear. The V and J ends lost 3 bases and 10 bases respectively, with 11 bases between them. CDR1 and CDR2 from the germline V gene are SGDLS and YYNGEE. The CDR3 runs to 12 residues.

The chain links TRBV7-2 to TRBJ2-5; 8 positions match TRBD2. There are 15 residues in the CDR3. The germline V gene has CDR1 SGHTA and CDR2 FQGNSA. V trimming: 1 base; J trimming: 0 bases; junction bases outside the gene matches: 1. In DNA, the CDR3 is TGTGCCAGCAGCTTAGTCGGGGGGGACCAAGAGACCCAGTACTTC. Encoded protein: CASSLVGGDQETQYF.

The chain joins TRBV7-2 to TRBJ2-5; D gene uncertain. Deletions cut 5 bases from V and 11 bases from J, with 24 bases between. The CDR3 runs 15 residues. CDR1 is SGHTA and CDR2 is FQGNSA in the germline V gene. The CDR3 spells CASSQASGSYNEQYF. The CDR3 DNA sequence: TGTGCCAGCAGCCAGGCCAGTGGATCCTACAATGAGCAGTACTTC.

This clonotype was seen a few times. CDR3 sequence reads: CASSLADVYEQYF. CDR3 nucleotide sequence: TGCGCCAGCAGCTTGGCCGACGTCTACGAGCAGTACTTC. The rearrangement joins TRBV5-1 to TRBJ2-7; D call uncertain. The CDR3 is 13 residues long. With 0 bases removed from V and 3 bases from J, the gap between germline ends came to 7 bases. Germline lookup yields CDR1 SGHRS and CDR2 YFSETQ.

The sample holds one count of this clonotype. CDR3 residues: CASSQRQSYQETQYF. The CDR3 DNA is TGCGCCAGCAGCCAACGACAGAGTTACCAAGAGACCCAGTACTTC. The chain carries TRBV4-3 and TRBJ2-5; D might be TRBD1 (5 bases). The length of the CDR3 is 15 residues. CDR1 LGHNA and CDR2 YSLEER come from the germline V gene. V dropped 2 bases and J dropped 0 bases, with 10 bases sitting between them.

Many counts were recorded for this clonotype. The chain is built from TRBV2 and TRBJ1-4, with unresolved D. Deletions cut 2 bases from V and 4 bases from J, with 14 bases between. The CDR3 covers 16 residues. The germline V gene encodes CDR1 SNHLY and CDR2 FYNNEI. CDR3 protein: CASSEYGGRYNEKLFF. The CDR3 DNA reads as TGTGCCAGCAGTGAATACGGAGGGCGGTATAATGAAAAACTGTTTTTT.

The chain couples TRBV7-3 to TRBJ2-4; 7 bases are shared with TRBD1. The DNA end is a closer match to TRBJ2-5, so the J assignment may be wrong. Germline V CDR1 and CDR2: SGHTA, FQGTGA. The CDR3 spans 13 residues. DNA for the CDR3: TGTGCCAGCAGCAGAGGGGGCGACGAGACCCAGTACTTC. Translating gives CASSRGGDETQYF.

The J gene is TRBJ2-7, the V gene TRBV13, with a tentative D call TRBD1 (5 bases). Trimming pared 5 bases from V and 3 bases from J, leaving 14 bases between. The CDR3 runs to 14 residues. The germline V gene has CDR1 PRHDT and CDR2 FYEKMQ (reference sequence). The CDR3 is CASSPKTVSYEQYF. CDR3 coding DNA: TGTGCCAGCAGCCCGAAGACAGTAAGCTACGAGCAGTACTTC.

This clonotype occurred a few times. V is TRBV10-3 and J is TRBJ2-1, with D uncertain. The ends were cut back, 3 bases at V and 5 bases at J, with 11 bases in the middle. This CDR3 is built from 14 residues. In germline, CDR1 is ENHRY, CDR2 SYGVKD. CDR3 sequence: CAISDVSSHNEQFF. For the CDR3, the DNA is TGTGCCATCAGTGATGTTTCCAGCCACAATGAGCAGTTCTTC.

This clonotype was detected many times. The chain has TRBV7-2 and TRBJ2-3; D gene ambiguous. The germline V gene has CDR1 SGHTA and CDR2 FQGNSA. Trimming cost V 2 bases and J 1 base, with 7 bases left between them. The CDR3 runs to 14 residues. DNA for the CDR3: TGTGCCAGCAGCTTAATCCCCCGCACAGATACGCAGTATTTT. This encodes CASSLIPRTDTQYF. Supplemented by reference TRBV7-2 and TRBJ2-3, the full variable domain reads GAGVSQSPSNKVTEKGKDVELRCDPISGHTALYWYRQSLGQGLEFLIYFQGNSAPDKSGLPSDRFSAERTGGSVSTLTIQRTQQEDSAVYLCASSLIPRTDTQYFGPGTRLTVL.

This clonotype was counted between two and nine times. The chain uses TRBV20-1 and TRBJ2-5; D remains unclear. V was shortened by 4 bases and J by 1 base, with 7 bases between the two germline ends. Germline V gives CDR1 DFQATT, CDR2 SNEGSKA (reference sequence). This CDR3 is built from 12 residues. CDR3 bases: TGCAGTGCTATGTTAGGCCAAGAGACCCAGTACTTC. It yields the protein CSAMLGQETQYF.

The rearrangement joins TRBV7-2 to TRBJ2-5, with 9 nucleotides matching TRBD1. Germline V gene lookup returns CDR1 SGHTA and CDR2 FQGNSA. V lost 6 bases, J lost 1 base, and 12 bases stayed unmatched. The CDR3 is made up of 17 amino acids. The CDR3 sequence: CASSRNGQGIGQETQYF. CDR3 bases: TGTGCCAGCAGTCGGAACGGACAGGGGATTGGCCAAGAGACCCAGTACTTC.

This clonotype has only a few counts. The chain is built from TRBV5-1 and TRBJ2-4; D gene ambiguous. The DNA end favors TRBJ2-7, so the J call may be wrong. Germline values: CDR1 SGHRS, CDR2 YFSETQ. CDR3 length: 14 residues. Here the CDR3 reads CASSLVQPSDEQYF. The DNA for the CDR3 is TGCGCCAGCAGCTTGGTACAGCCCTCGGACGAGCAGTACTTC.

The V and J genes are TRBV9 and TRBJ2-1, with 7 positions matching TRBD1. J lost 6 bases, V lost 6 bases, and 9 bases had no gene match. Germline values: CDR1 SGDLS, CDR2 YYNGEE. The CDR3 has 14 amino acids. As DNA, the CDR3 is TGTGCCAGCACCCCGGGACAGCCGAGCAATGAGCAGTTCTTC. Translating gives CASTPGQPSNEQFF. Full variable domain (outside the CDR3, taken from reference TRBV9 and TRBJ2-1): DSGVTQTPKHLITATGQRVTLRCSPRSGDLSVYWYQQSLDQGLQFLIQYYNGEERAKGNILERFSAQQFPDLHSELNLSSLELGDSALYFCASTPGQPSNEQFFGPGTRLTVL.

This clonotype was detected a few times. V gene TRBV29-1 combines with J gene TRBJ2-7, with unresolved D. The CDR3 is made up of 13 amino acids. V was trimmed by 1 base and J by 7 bases, leaving 14 bases between them. Germline CDR1 reads SQVTM; CDR2 reads ANQGSEA. The CDR3 nucleotides read TGCAGCGTTGAAGGCCTCAAGGTAGATGAGCAGTACTTC. Translating gives CSVEGLKVDEQYF.

The chain has TRBV7-9 and TRBJ2-5; 7 nucleotides agree with TRBD1. The J call may not be correct, given that the DNA end is closer to TRBJ2-7. Per germline, CDR1 SEHNR and CDR2 FQNEAQ (reference sequence). The length of the CDR3 is 15 residues. The chain's CDR3 is CASSLEDRLSYEQYF. CDR3 in DNA: TGTGCCAGCAGCTTAGAGGACAGGTTATCCTACGAGCAGTACTTC.

This chain uses TRBV5-1 with TRBJ2-5; 7 nucleotides match TRBD1. With the DNA end fitting TRBJ2-7 better, the J assignment may be wrong. The CDR3 has 15 residues. Germline values: CDR1 SGHRS, CDR2 YFSETQ. The CDR3 here is CASSLQDRVRYEQYF. Here the CDR3 DNA reads TGCGCCAGCAGCTTACAAGACAGGGTTCGCTACGAGCAGTACTTC.

This clonotype is a singleton in its sample. The CDR3 loop reads CASSLGLLRDSYYQETQYF. In nucleotides, the CDR3 is TGCGCCAGCAGCTTGGGGCTACTCCGGGACAGCTATTACCAAGAGACCCAGTACTTC. V gene TRBV5-1 combines with J gene TRBJ2-5; TRBD1 aligns across 7 bases. The CDR3 is 19 residues long. V trimming: 0 bases; J trimming: 0 bases; junction bases outside the gene matches: 14. Germline-derived CDR1 and CDR2 are SGHRS and YFSETQ.

This clonotype was seen a few times. The CDR3 coding sequence is TGTGCCAGCAGCCCCGCAGCCGCCGGCTCTACCTACGAGCAGTACTTC. Residues: CASSPAAAGSTYEQYF. V is TRBV9 and J is TRBJ2-7; D is ambiguous. The CDR3 is 16 amino acids. Germline loops: CDR1 SGDLS, CDR2 YYNGEE. Trimming cost V 4 bases and J 2 bases, with 19 bases left between them.

The rearrangement links TRBV27 to TRBJ1-3; D may be TRBD1 (6 bases). Germline V lookup: CDR1 MNHEY, CDR2 SMNVEV (reference sequence). V was cut by 6 bases and J by 2 bases, with 14 bases left in between. The CDR3 covers 15 residues. CDR3 nucleotides: TGTGCCAGCAGCACTGACAGGTCCCCTGGAAACACCATATATTTT. Its translation is CASSTDRSPGNTIYF.

The chain links TRBV7-9 to TRBJ1-1, with TRBD1 matching 8 bases. Germline CDR1 reads SEHNR; CDR2 reads FQNEAQ (reference sequence). CDR3 length equals 17 residues. V dropped 0 bases and J dropped 1; count of bases not matched to a gene: 7. In DNA, the CDR3 is TGTGCCAGCAGCTTAGCGCAGGGACAGGTGAGGAACACTGAAGCTTTCTTT. It codes for CASSLAQGQVRNTEAFF.

The chain has TRBV3-1 and TRBJ1-2; D ambiguous. Germline V lookup: CDR1 LGHDT, CDR2 YNNKEL (reference sequence). The CDR3 covers 15 residues. The V and J ends lost 3 bases and 4 bases respectively, with 15 bases between them. The CDR3 sequence is CASSQGDALIYGYTF. The CDR3 region has the DNA TGTGCCAGCAGCCAGGGAGATGCCCTTATCTATGGCTACACCTTC.

The chain carries TRBV7-9 and TRBJ2-1; D gene ambiguous. The CDR3 has 17 residues. The germline V gene has CDR1 SEHNR and CDR2 FQNEAQ (reference sequence). V shed 1 base and J shed 4 bases, with 17 bases lying between them. The CDR3 sequence is CASSLGVAMSIYNEQFF. Written as DNA, the CDR3 is TGTGCCAGCAGCTTAGGAGTAGCTATGAGCATTTACAATGAGCAGTTCTTC.

J is TRBJ2-4 and V is TRBV5-4; 11 positions agree with TRBD1. The J call may be wrong; the DNA end is better matched by TRBJ2-7. Germline V gene data show CDR1 as SGHNT and CDR2 as YYREEE (reference sequence). This CDR3 spans 16 amino acids. CDR3 amino acids: CASSIDPGQGVDEQYF. CDR3 DNA: TGTGCCAGCAGCATAGATCCGGGACAGGGGGTCGACGAGCAGTACTTC.

This sequence joins TRBV29-1 and TRBJ2-7; tentative D call: TRBD1 (5 bases). V lost 0 bases and J 11 bases, leaving 17 bases between the germline ends. CDR3 length: 13 residues. Germline V CDR1 and CDR2: SQVTM, ANQGSEA. CDR3 nucleotide sequence: TGCAGCGTTGAAGATTGGCAGGGATCGGATGAGTACTTC. This translates into CSVEDWQGSDEYF.

J is TRBJ2-7 and V is TRBV6-5; D possibly uses TRBD1 or TRBD2 (5 bases each). The CDR3 has 14 residues. Between the trimmed V and J ends, which lost 2 bases and 4 bases, there was a span of 12 bases. CDR1 and CDR2 (germline): MNHEY, SVGAGI. DNA for the CDR3: TGTGCCAGCAGTTACGGGGGTTTCTCGTACGAGCAGTACTTC. Amino acids: CASSYGGFSYEQYF.